The 7 T cell receptor beta chains reported below all come from one sample, sequenced in a study of T cells expressing NK-cell markers. TCRdb re-called the 5' RACE reads and gives one entry per CDR3 protein, without DNA. The table for this sample gives around 550,000 distinct CDR3 sequences. Sequencing was done on a sample of blood T cells: a sorted CD56 or NKG2C T cell subset, CD4+ or CD8+ T cells, or bulk PBMC T cells (not recorded which). These receptors originate from a man between 18 and 35 years old in good health.

The rearrangement links TRBV12-3 or TRBV12-4 to TRBJ1-2; TCRdb designates TRBD1, a call that cannot be tested without DNA. The CDR3 extends over 15 amino acids. This CDR3 is CASSPQGLSNYGYTF.

This chain connects TRBV5-1 to TRBJ2-1; TCRdb gives TRBD2 as the D gene, but with no DNA this cannot be confirmed. CDR3 length: 19 residues. Germline values: CDR1 SGHRS, CDR2 YFSETQ. The CDR3 sequence: CASSPGLAGSPFSYNEQFF.

The chain recombines TRBV6-2 or TRBV6-3 with TRBJ2-2; TCRdb reports TRBD1, a call that lacks DNA to check it against. Germline CDR1 MNHEY, CDR2 SVGEGT. The CDR3 consists of 15 residues. The CDR3 loop reads CASSSDRGVAGELFF.

V is TRBV12-3 or TRBV12-4 and J is TRBJ1-5. This CDR3 has 13 amino acids. The CDR3 here is CASSLAGNQPQHF.

The chain has TRBV12-3 or TRBV12-4 and TRBJ2-2; checking the TCRdb D call of TRBD1 is not possible without DNA. The CDR3 extends over 16 amino acids. CDR3 residues: CASRPPGQGATGELFF.

This rearrangement joins TRBV20-1 to TRBJ2-1; TCRdb's D call of TRBD2 is untestable without DNA. The length of the CDR3 is 12 residues. CDR1 is DFQATT and CDR2 is SNEGSKA in the germline V gene (reference sequence). The CDR3 reads CSARRLAGEQFF.

The chain links TRBV6-6 to TRBJ1-1; the TRBD1 assignment by TCRdb is unverifiable without DNA. This CDR3 is built from 13 residues. The germline CDR1 and CDR2 sequences are MNHNY and SVGAGI (reference sequence). CDR3 region: CASRSGQYTEAFF.